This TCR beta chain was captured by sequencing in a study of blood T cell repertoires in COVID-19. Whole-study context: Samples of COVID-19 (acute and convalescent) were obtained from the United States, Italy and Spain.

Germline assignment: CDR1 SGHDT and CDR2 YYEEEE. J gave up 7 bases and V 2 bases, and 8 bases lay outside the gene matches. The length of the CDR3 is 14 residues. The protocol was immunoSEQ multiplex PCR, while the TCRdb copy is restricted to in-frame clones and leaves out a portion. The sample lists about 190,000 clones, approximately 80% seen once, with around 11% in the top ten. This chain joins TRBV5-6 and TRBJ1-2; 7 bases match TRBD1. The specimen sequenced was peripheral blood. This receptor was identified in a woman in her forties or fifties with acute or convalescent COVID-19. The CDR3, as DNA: TGTGCCAGCAGCTTTAACAGGGGATGGGGTGGCTACACCTTC. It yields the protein CASSFNRGWGGYTF.